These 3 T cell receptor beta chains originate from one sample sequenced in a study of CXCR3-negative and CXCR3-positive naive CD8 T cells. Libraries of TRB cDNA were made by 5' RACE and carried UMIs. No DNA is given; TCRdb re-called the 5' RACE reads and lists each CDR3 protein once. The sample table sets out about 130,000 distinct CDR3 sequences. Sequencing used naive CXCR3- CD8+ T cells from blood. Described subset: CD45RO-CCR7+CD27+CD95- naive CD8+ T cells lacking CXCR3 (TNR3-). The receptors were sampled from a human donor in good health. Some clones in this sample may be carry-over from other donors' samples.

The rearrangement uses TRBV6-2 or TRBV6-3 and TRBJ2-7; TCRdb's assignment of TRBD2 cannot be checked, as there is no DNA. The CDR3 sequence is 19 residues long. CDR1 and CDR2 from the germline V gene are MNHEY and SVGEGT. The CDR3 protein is CASSYASGKVLGSSYEQYF.

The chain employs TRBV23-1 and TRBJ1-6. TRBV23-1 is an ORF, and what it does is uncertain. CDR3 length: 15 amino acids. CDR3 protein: CASSQSLRYNSPLHF.

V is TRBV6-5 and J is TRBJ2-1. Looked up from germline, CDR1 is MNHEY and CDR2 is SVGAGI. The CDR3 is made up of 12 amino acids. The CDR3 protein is CASSYSGDEQFF.